The clone carrying this T cell receptor beta chain occurred many times. Its specificity is unknown. The entry originates in a study of blood T cells in healthy people across ages. For the study at large: Template switching caught about one barcoded beta molecule for each two T cells. Broader study findings: Higher diversity and more naive CD4+ cells were features of long-lived donors, compared to aged donors. With unsorted PBMCs, a conclusive comparison of naive versus antigen-experienced cells was not possible.

Together with a sample-barcoded 5' primer, a J-beta primer mix was included in a second PCR lasting about 7 to 12 cycles. MiXCR, run by TCRdb on the 5' RACE reads, gives a single entry per CDR3 protein. This sample has around 1,500,000 distinct CDR3 sequences, with 25% to 30% found just once. Every donor contributed roughly 10 milliliters of peripheral blood by blood draw. From germline, CDR1 is SQVTM and CDR2 ANQGSEA. Trimming shortened V by 3 bases and J by 2 bases, and 13 bases separated the two germline ends. The CDR3 spans 14 residues. Material: blood. The source of this sequence is a woman between 25 and 40 years old in good health. V and J are TRBV29-1 and TRBJ2-5; D perhaps matches TRBD2 (7 bases). In nucleotides, the CDR3 is TGCAGCGTTGACGCGGGGGCCTTGCAAGAGACCCAGTACTTC. This encodes CSVDAGALQETQYF.